This T cell receptor beta chain was obtained from a study of shared clonotypes between healthy human individuals. Researchers drew on about 100 million PBMCs for genomic DNA from unsorted samples. Profiled with immunoSEQ multiplex PCR; TCRdb holds only in-frame clones, not every one. The sample records about 470,000 clones, roughly 77% being singletons. Trimming pared 0 bases from V and 14 bases from J, leaving 20 bases between. The CDR3 spans 15 residues. In germline, CDR1 is SGHAT, CDR2 FQDESV (reference sequence). This clone was observed many times. The origin of this receptor is a woman aged 40-49 years in good health. Some clones in this sample may be carry-over from other donors' samples. Sequenced input: PBMCs. The chain couples TRBV11-1 to TRBJ2-1; no clear D. The CDR3, as DNA: TGTGCCAGCAGCTTAGCGCATGGGGATTGGGAAGAAAAGTTCTTC. This encodes CASSLAHGDWEEKFF.